This TCR beta chain stems from a study of T cell responses to AZD1222 COVID-19 vaccine. Method: immunoSEQ multiplex PCR; TCRdb's copy keeps in-frame clones and lacks some. This table has roughly 80,000 clones, around 90% appearing once. Germline V gene sequence: CDR1 SGHTA, CDR2 FQGNSA. Trimming left V 2 bases short and J 1 base short, with 9 bases between. The CDR3 spans 14 residues. This clone is a singleton in its sample. The antigen remains unidentified. Study-wide results and limits: Baseline seropositives among AZD1222 recipients totaled only 5 to 7. It was only after the peak T cell response that any repertoires were sampled. Among vaccine-associated CD4 TCRs, coverage spanned spike, with dominance at 160-218 and 743-854.

The clonotype was recovered from an adult who received the AZD1222 COVID-19 vaccine. The gene calls are TRBV7-2 and TRBJ2-7; D is uncertain. Sample: peripheral blood, taken 28 days after the second AZD1222 dose. CDR3 DNA sequence: TGTGCCAGCAGCTTATCGGTTCCGTCCTACGAGCAGTACTTC. Translation: CASSLSVPSYEQYF.